The entry below describes one T cell receptor beta chain. TCRdb analysed the 5' RACE reads with MiXCR anew, one entry per CDR3 protein. Of 450,000 or so distinct CDR3 sequences in the sample, 13% to 15% were seen once. CDR1 is SEHNR, CDR2 FQNEAQ, per germline (reference sequence). The CDR3 extends over 16 amino acids. V lost 1 base and J lost 3, with 15 bases in between. These data belong to a study of identical twins. These data are also associated with another study on yellow fever vaccine responses in identical twins.

The sequence was collected from a young woman in good health. The chain couples TRBV7-9 to TRBJ1-1; no clear D gene. Sample: CD4+ T cells sorted from blood. Here the CDR3 reads CASSLDLPGSDTEAFF. In nucleotides, the CDR3 is TGTGCCAGCAGCTTAGACCTCCCGGGATCAGACACTGAAGCTTTCTTT.